The rows below give T cell receptor beta chains drawn from one sample of a study of blood T cell repertoires in COVID-19. Profiling relied on immunoSEQ multiplex PCR, and the TCRdb table lists in-frame clones only, not all of them. The table has under 200,000 clones, about 90% seen once; the top ten hold around 7%. The sequenced material came from PBMCs or T cells enriched from blood (not recorded which). The receptors shown here come from a woman between 45 and 60 years old who had recovered from COVID-19. The CDR3 runs from the conserved cysteine through the conserved F or W. D genes are given only for firm matches. Size values are once, few and many counts, or a class for expanded clones, and some rows have none.

>TRBJ2-1|TRBV11-3|TRBD2|-
CASSLETSGYNEQFF
TGTGCCAGCAGCTTAGAGACTAGCGGCTACAATGAGCAGTTCTTC
>TRBJ1-4|TRBV7-2|-|-
CASSAGGRNEKLFF
TGTGCCAGCAGCGCTGGGGGGAGGAATGAAAAACTGTTTTTT
>TRBJ2-4|TRBV19|TRBD2|-
CASSAGDIQYF
TGTGCCAGTAGTGCGGGAGACATTCAGTACTTC
>TRBJ2-1|TRBV11-3|TRBD1|-
CASSPFTTTGGFPNEQFF
TGTGCCAGCAGCCCCTTTACTACTACAGGGGGGTTTCCCAATGAGCAGTTCTTC
>TRBJ1-2|TRBV14|-|-
CASSPDRSQSYGYTF
TGTGCCAGCAGCCCTGATCGGAGCCAGTCCTATGGCTACACCTTC
>TRBJ1-1|TRBV28|-|-
CASSLEKNTEAFF
TGTGCCAGCAGTTTGGAGAAGAACACTGAAGCTTTCTTT
>TRBJ2-7|TRBV27|TRBD2|-
CASRNRGLAGDHYEQYF
TGTGCCAGCAGGAACAGGGGACTAGCGGGAGATCACTACGAGCAGTACTTC
>TRBJ1-2|TRBV5-1|TRBD1|-
CASSLGPGGDYGYTF
TGCGCCAGCAGCTTGGGCCCAGGGGGAGACTATGGCTACACCTTC
>TRBJ1-1|TRBV5-5|-|-
CASTPQGSNTEAFF
TGTGCCAGCACTCCGCAGGGTAGTAACACTGAAGCTTTCTTT
>TRBJ2-7|TRBV4-2|-|-
CASSQDRGTTYEQYF
TGTGCCAGCAGCCAAGATAGGGGGACTACCTACGAGCAGTACTTC
>TRBJ2-5|TRBV24-1|TRBD1|-
CATRETGQETQYF
TGTGCCACCAGGGAGACAGGGCAAGAGACCCAGTACTTC
>TRBJ1-2|TRBV15|TRBD1|-
CATSRVGQGVDGYTF
TGTGCCACCAGCAGAGTAGGGCAGGGGGTAGATGGCTACACCTTC
>TRBJ2-3|TRBV10-2|-|-
CASRGPTDTQYF
TGCGCCAGCAGGGGGCCCACAGATACGCAGTATTTT
>TRBJ2-1|TRBV5-1|TRBD2|-
CASSMGLELYNEQFF
TGCGCCAGCAGCATGGGACTAGAGTTGTACAATGAGCAGTTCTTC
>TRBJ1-2|TRBV27|-|-
CASSLTGGPNYGYTF
TGTGCCAGCAGTTTAACGGGGGGCCCTAACTATGGCTACACCTTC
>TRBJ2-1|TRBV25-1|TRBD2|once
CASSENGGGNEQFF
TGTGCCAGCAGTGAAAATGGGGGGGGCAATGAGCAGTTCTTC
>TRBJ2-5|TRBV5-5|TRBD2|once
CASSLGGGIETQYF
TGTGCCAGCAGCTTGGGGGGAGGGATTGAGACCCAGTACTTC
>TRBJ1-2|TRBV2|TRBD1|-
CASDKTGGYGYTF
TGTGCCAGCGATAAGACAGGGGGTTATGGCTACACCTTC
>TRBJ2-1|TRBV2|TRBD2|-
CASSEGLAGVDNEQFF
TGTGCCAGCAGTGAAGGGTTAGCGGGAGTTGACAATGAGCAGTTCTTC
>TRBJ1-2|TRBV15|-|-
CATSRDRQATGYTF
TGTGCCACCAGCAGAGATAGGCAGGCGACTGGCTACACCTTC
>TRBJ2-7|TRBV6-2/TRBV6-3|TRBD2|-
CASSYSRGGYTYEQYF
TGTGCCAGCAGTTACTCCCGCGGGGGATACACCTACGAGCAGTACTTC
>TRBJ1-1|TRBV6-5|TRBD1|once
CASSYGQGTEAFF
TGTGCCAGCAGTTACGGACAGGGCACTGAAGCTTTCTTT
>TRBJ2-5|TRBV25-1|TRBD2|-
CASSEWLAGIQETQYF
TGTGCCAGCAGTGAATGGCTAGCGGGCATCCAAGAGACCCAGTACTTC